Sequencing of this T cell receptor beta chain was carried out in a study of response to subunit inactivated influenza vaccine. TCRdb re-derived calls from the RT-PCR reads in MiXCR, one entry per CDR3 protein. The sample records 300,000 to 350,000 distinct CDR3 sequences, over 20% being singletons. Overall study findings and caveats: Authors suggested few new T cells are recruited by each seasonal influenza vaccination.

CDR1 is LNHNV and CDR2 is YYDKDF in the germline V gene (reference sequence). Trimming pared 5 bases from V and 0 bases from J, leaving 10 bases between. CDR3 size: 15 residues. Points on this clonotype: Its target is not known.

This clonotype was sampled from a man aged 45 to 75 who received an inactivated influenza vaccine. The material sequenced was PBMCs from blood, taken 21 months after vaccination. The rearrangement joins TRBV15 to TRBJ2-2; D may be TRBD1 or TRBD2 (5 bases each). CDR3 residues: CATSGRDPNTGELFF. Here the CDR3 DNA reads TGTGCCACCAGCGGCCGGGACCCGAACACCGGGGAGCTGTTTTTT. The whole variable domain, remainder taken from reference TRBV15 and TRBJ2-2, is DAMVIQNPRYQVTQFGKPVTLSCSQTLNHNVMYWYQQKSSQAPKLLFHYYDKDFNNEADTPDNFQSRRPNTSFCFLDIRSPGLGDTAMYLCATSGRDPNTGELFFGEGSRLTVL.